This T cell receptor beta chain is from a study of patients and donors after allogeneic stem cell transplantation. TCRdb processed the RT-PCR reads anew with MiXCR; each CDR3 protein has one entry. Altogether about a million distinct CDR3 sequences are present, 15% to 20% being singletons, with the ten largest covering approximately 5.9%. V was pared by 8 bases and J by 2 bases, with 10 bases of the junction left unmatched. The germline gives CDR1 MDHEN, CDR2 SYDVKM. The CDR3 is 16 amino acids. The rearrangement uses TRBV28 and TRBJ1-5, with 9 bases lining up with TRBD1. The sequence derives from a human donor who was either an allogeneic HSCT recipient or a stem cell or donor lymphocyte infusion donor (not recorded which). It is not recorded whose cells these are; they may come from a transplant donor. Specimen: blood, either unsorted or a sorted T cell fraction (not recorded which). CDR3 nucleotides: TGTGCCAGCTGCCACGGCACAGGGGGCGGCAATCAGCCCCAGCATTTT. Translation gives CASCHGTGGGNQPQHF.